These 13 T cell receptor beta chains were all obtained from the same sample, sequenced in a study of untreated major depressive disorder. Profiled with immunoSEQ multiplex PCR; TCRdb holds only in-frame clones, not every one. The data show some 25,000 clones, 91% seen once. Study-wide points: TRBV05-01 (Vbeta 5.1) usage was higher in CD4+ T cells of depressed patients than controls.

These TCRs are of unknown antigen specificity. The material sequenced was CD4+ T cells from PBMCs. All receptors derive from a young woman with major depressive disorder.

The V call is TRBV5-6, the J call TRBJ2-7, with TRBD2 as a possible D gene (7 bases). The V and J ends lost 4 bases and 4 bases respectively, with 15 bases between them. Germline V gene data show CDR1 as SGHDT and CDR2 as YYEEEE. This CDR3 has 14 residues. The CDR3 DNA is TGTGCCAGCAGCCCACTGGGGAGGGGGTACGAGCAGTACTTC. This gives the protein CASSPLGRGYEQYF.

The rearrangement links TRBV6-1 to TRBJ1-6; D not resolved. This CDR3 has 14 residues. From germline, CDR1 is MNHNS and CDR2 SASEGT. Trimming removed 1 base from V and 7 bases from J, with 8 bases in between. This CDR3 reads CASSEEGRNSPLHF. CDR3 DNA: TGTGCCAGCAGTGAAGAAGGGAGGAATTCACCCCTCCACTTT.

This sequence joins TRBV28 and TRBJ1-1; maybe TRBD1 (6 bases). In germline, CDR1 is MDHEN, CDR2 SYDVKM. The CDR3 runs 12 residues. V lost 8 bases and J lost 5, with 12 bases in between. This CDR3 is CASRQGRTEAFF. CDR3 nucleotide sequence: TGTGCCAGCCGGCAGGGGAGGACTGAAGCTTTCTTT.

The CDR3 region is CASSRAGNTIYF. CDR3 nucleotides: TGTGCCAGCAGCAGGGCGGGAAACACCATATATTTT. The chain has TRBV25-1 and TRBJ1-3, with a weak D call TRBD1 (5 bases). The CDR3 spans 12 residues. In germline, CDR1 is MGHDK, CDR2 SYGVNS. Trimming removed 6 bases at V and 4 bases at J, with 7 bases between.

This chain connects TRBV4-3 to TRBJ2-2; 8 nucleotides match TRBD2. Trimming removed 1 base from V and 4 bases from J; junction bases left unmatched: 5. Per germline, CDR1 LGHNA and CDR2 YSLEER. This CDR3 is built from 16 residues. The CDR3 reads CASSQGETSGTGELFF. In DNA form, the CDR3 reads TGCGCCAGCAGCCAAGGAGAAACTAGCGGCACCGGGGAGCTGTTTTTT.

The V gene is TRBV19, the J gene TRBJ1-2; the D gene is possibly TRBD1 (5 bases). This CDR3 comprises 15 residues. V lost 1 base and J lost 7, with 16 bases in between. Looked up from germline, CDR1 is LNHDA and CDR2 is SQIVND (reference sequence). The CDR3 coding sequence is TGTGCCAGTAGTATAGCCGTCGGGGCCGGGATTGGCTACACCTTC. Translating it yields CASSIAVGAGIGYTF.

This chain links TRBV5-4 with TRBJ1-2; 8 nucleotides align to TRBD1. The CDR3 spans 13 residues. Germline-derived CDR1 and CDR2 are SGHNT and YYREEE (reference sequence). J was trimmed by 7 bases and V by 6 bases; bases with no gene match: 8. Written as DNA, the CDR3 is TGTGCCAGCACGGACAGGGATCCTTTTGGCTACACCTTC. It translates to CASTDRDPFGYTF.

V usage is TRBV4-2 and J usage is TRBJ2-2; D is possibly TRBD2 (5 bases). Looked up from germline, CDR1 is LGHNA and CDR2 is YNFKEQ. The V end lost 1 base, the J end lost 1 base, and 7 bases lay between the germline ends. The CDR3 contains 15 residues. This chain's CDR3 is CASSQAGMNTGELFF. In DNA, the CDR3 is TGTGCCAGCAGCCAAGCGGGGATGAACACCGGGGAGCTGTTTTTT.

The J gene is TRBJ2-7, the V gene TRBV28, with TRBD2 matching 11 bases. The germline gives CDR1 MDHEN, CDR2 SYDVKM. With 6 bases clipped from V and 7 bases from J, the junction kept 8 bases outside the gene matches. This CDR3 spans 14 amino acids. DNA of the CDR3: TGTGCCAGCAGGTTAGCGGGGGGGTTAGTTGAGCAGTACTTC. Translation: CASRLAGGLVEQYF.

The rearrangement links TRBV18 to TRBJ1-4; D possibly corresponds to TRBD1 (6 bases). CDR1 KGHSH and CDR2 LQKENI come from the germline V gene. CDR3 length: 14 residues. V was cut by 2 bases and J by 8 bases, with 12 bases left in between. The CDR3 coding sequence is TGTGCCAGCTCACCAACAGGGACTACGGAAAAACTGTTTTTT. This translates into CASSPTGTTEKLFF.

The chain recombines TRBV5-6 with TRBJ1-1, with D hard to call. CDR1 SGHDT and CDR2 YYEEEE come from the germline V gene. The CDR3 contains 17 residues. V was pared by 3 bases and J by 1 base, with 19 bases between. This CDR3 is CASSSPLTGRTNTEAFF. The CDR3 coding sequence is TGTGCCAGCAGCTCTCCCTTGACCGGCCGAACGAACACTGAAGCTTTCTTT.

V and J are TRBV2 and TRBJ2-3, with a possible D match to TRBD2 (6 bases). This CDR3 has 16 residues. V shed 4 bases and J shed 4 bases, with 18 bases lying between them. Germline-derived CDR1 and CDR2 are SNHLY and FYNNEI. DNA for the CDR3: TGTGCCAGCAGTGGGGGAGGCGGGACGGCCGCAGATACGCAGTATTTT. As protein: CASSGGGGTAADTQYF.

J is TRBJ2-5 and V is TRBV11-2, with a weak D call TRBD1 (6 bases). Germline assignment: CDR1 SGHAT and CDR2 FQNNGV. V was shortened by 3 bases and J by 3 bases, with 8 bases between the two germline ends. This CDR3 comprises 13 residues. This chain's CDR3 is CASSFRTEETQYF. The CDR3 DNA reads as TGTGCCAGCAGCTTCCGGACAGAAGAGACCCAGTACTTC.